The 17 T cell receptor beta chains below were found in one sample sequenced in a study of blood T cell repertoires in COVID-19. Repertoires were generated with immunoSEQ multiplex PCR, while TCRdb's copy carries only in-frame clones and drops some. Here the sample spans about 110,000 clones, approximately 80% being singletons. The sample taken for sequencing was peripheral blood. Source of these receptors: a woman in her sixties with acute or convalescent COVID-19.

This clone was detected only once. This rearrangement joins TRBV18 to TRBJ1-6; a weak D match, TRBD1 (6 bases). Trimming took 8 bases from V and 3 from J, leaving 11 bases between them. This CDR3 region has 14 residues. Germline lookup yields CDR1 KGHSH and CDR2 LQKENI. Here the CDR3 DNA reads TGTGCCAGCACCCCGGACAGCTATAATTCACCCCTCCACTTT. Its translation is CASTPDSYNSPLHF.

The J gene is TRBJ1-1, the V gene TRBV11-1, with D tentatively TRBD1 (5 bases). There are 13 residues in the CDR3. Germline CDR1 SGHAT, CDR2 FQDESV (reference sequence). Trimming took off 5 bases at V and 1 base at J, with 8 bases between the two ends. CDR3 in amino acids: CASSSQGNTEAFF. CDR3 coding DNA: TGTGCCAGCAGCAGCCAGGGGAACACTGAAGCTTTCTTT.

This clone was counted only a few times. The rearrangement links TRBV7-3 to TRBJ2-3; D not resolved. The CDR3 loop spans 13 amino acids. With 5 bases removed from V and 6 bases from J, the gap between germline ends came to 12 bases. Per the germline V gene, CDR1 is SGHTA and CDR2 is FQGTGA. Here the CDR3 reads CASSLHPGDTQYF. The CDR3 coding sequence is TGTGCCAGCAGCCTGCACCCCGGGGATACGCAGTATTTT.

The chain recombines TRBV5-1 with TRBJ2-3; TRBD2 matches at 13 bases. Germline CDR1 and CDR2: SGHRS and YFSETQ. The CDR3 is 21 amino acids. V lost 4 bases, J lost 3 bases, and 20 bases stayed unmatched. DNA for the CDR3: TGCGCCAGCAGCCCGACCCCACTTACTAGCGGGGGGGCGGGAGGGACAGATACGCAGTATTTT. Encoded protein: CASSPTPLTSGGAGGTDTQYF.

The chain recombines TRBV2 with TRBJ1-1; 9 positions agree with TRBD1. V was pared by 8 bases and J by 5 bases, with 9 bases of the junction left unmatched. The CDR3 has 14 amino acids. Germline V gene data show CDR1 as SNHLY and CDR2 as FYNNEI. CDR3 amino acids: CASGYRGRGTEAFF. The CDR3 coding sequence is TGTGCCAGCGGTTACAGGGGGCGGGGGACTGAAGCTTTCTTT.

The rearrangement links TRBV5-4 to TRBJ1-1; 8 positions match TRBD1. CDR3 length equals 14 residues. Looked up from germline, CDR1 is SGHNT and CDR2 is YYREEE (reference sequence). The trim removed 3 bases at V and 4 bases at J, leaving 5 bases unmatched. CDR3 in DNA: TGTGCCAGCAGCTCCGGACAGGGAAGCACTGAAGCTTTCTTT. Translated, it gives CASSSGQGSTEAFF.

This clone appeared a single time. V is TRBV30 and J is TRBJ1-5; 8 bases align to TRBD1. V shed 4 bases, J shed 2 bases, and the junction held 7 bases outside the gene matches. The CDR3 is 15 residues long. From germline, CDR1 is GTSNPN and CDR2 SVGIG (reference sequence). The CDR3 protein is CAWMQSGGGNQPQHF. CDR3 DNA sequence: TGTGCCTGGATGCAATCAGGGGGCGGCAATCAGCCCCAGCATTTT.

The rearrangement joins TRBV7-6 to TRBJ2-1, with TRBD2 matching 9 bases. Germline V gives CDR1 SGHVS, CDR2 FNYEAQ. V lost 4 bases and J lost 3; bases outside the gene matches: 7. The CDR3 covers 16 residues. CDR3: CASSSLASGVYNEQFF. CDR3 nucleotide sequence: TGTGCCAGCAGCTCCCTAGCTAGCGGGGTCTACAATGAGCAGTTCTTC. The variable domain in full, completed from reference TRBV7-6 and TRBJ2-1, reads GAGVSQSPRYKVTKRGQDVALRCDPISGHVSLYWYRQALGQGPEFLTYFNYEAQQDKSGLPNDRFSAERPEGSISTLTIQRTEQRDSAMYRCASSSLASGVYNEQFFGPGTRLTVL.

The chain joins TRBV29-1 to TRBJ1-6; a weak D match, TRBD1 (6 bases). Per the germline V gene, CDR1 is SQVTM and CDR2 is ANQGSEA. V lost 0 bases and J lost 9, with 15 bases in between. This CDR3 spans 15 amino acids. CDR3 amino acids: CSVEERDTPGSPLHF. The CDR3 DNA follows: TGCAGCGTTGAAGAAAGGGACACACCTGGTTCACCCCTCCACTTT.

The chain has TRBV30 and TRBJ2-7; TRBD2 is a possible D gene (6 bases). The CDR3 totals 14 residues. Trimming left V 0 bases short and J 2 bases short, with 11 bases between. Germline V lookup: CDR1 GTSNPN, CDR2 SVGIG (reference sequence). The CDR3 DNA is TGTGCCTGGAGTGTCCTCGCGGGACCCTACGAGCAGTACTTC. Residues: CAWSVLAGPYEQYF.

This clone was seen more than once but under ten times. This sequence joins TRBV3-1 (or the pseudogene TRBV3-2) and TRBJ2-3, with D tentatively TRBD2 (6 bases). The V end lost 0 bases, the J end lost 12 bases, and 19 bases lay between the germline ends. The CDR3 is 15 amino acids. Germline assignment: CDR1 LGHDT and CDR2 YNNKEL (reference sequence). The CDR3 DNA follows: TGTGCCAGCAGCCAAGAGTTCAGCCGGGACTCCCGTCAGTATTTT. Its translation is CASSQEFSRDSRQYF.

V and J are TRBV6-5 and TRBJ1-6; D remains unclear. With 0 bases removed from V and 11 bases from J, the gap between germline ends came to 5 bases. Germline V lookup: CDR1 MNHEY, CDR2 SVGAGI. The CDR3 is 12 residues long. The CDR3 nucleotides read TGTGCCAGCAGTTACTCGAGGGCACCCCTCCACTTT. It specifies CASSYSRAPLHF.

CDR3 in DNA: TGTGCCAGCAGCTTACTAGCGGGGGAGCCGAACACCGGGGAGCTGTTTTTT. This gives the protein CASSLLAGEPNTGELFF. This chain joins TRBV7-7 and TRBJ2-2, with TRBD2 matching over 10 bases. This CDR3 has 17 residues. Germline lookup yields CDR1 SSHAT and CDR2 FNYEAQ (reference sequence). Trimming at V came to 2 bases and at J to 0 bases, leaving 3 bases not matched to a gene.

There are a few counts of this clone. The chain links TRBV28 to TRBJ2-7, with TRBD2 matching 13 bases. The CDR3 totals 14 residues. V lost 5 bases and J lost 6; bases outside the gene matches: 4. From germline, CDR1 is MDHEN and CDR2 SYDVKM. CDR3 sequence (DNA): TGTGCCAGCAGTCCAGGGACTAGCGGGGTCGAGCAGTACTTC. Amino acid sequence: CASSPGTSGVEQYF.

The chain has TRBV19 and TRBJ1-6; tentatively, D is TRBD1 (6 bases). V was shortened by 5 bases and J by 7 bases, with 9 bases between the two germline ends. Per germline, CDR1 LNHDA and CDR2 SQIVND (reference sequence). This CDR3 has 13 amino acids. This CDR3 reads CASSGQGNSPLHF. The CDR3 DNA reads TGTGCCAGTAGTGGTCAGGGGAATTCACCCCTCCACTTT.

In its sample, this clone was seen once. V gene TRBV10-3 combines with J gene TRBJ1-1, with 9 bases aligning to TRBD1. V lost 8 bases and J lost 4; bases outside the gene matches: 8. Germline CDR1 reads ENHRY; CDR2 reads SYGVKD. The CDR3 is 14 residues long. The CDR3 here is CAIAQGAQGTEAFF. Written as DNA, the CDR3 is TGTGCCATCGCACAGGGGGCGCAAGGCACTGAAGCTTTCTTT.

The genes are TRBV24-1 and TRBJ1-4, with 8 bases lining up with TRBD1. Germline CDR1 reads KGHDR; CDR2 reads SFDVKD. Losses at the gene ends were 4 bases for V and 7 bases for J; bases not matched to a gene: 7. The CDR3 runs 15 residues. The DNA for the CDR3 is TGTGCCACCAGTGACATCGGACAGGGCGGTGAAAAACTGTTTTTT. Encoded protein: CATSDIGQGGEKLFF.